Listed below are T cell receptor beta chains from one sample, sequenced in a study of T cell clonotyping in hematopoietic cell transplantation. Method: immunoSEQ multiplex PCR; TCRdb's copy keeps in-frame clones and lacks some. The sample includes 4,600 or so clones, around 79% of them seen just once. Sequences were derived from peripheral blood mononuclear cells, sampled 100 days after allogeneic stem cell transplant. These receptors were taken from a female patient between 50 and 60 years old who had an allogeneic stem cell transplant from an unrelated donor, so the T cells may come from the graft donor. Some clones in this sample may be carry-over from other donors' samples. CDR3s include the opening cysteine and the closing phenylalanine or tryptophan. D genes are given only for firm matches. A clone size is listed for some rows: how often the clone was seen (once, few, many), or a class if it is expanded.

>TRBJ2-1|.|TRBV4-1|.
TGCGCCAGCAGCCAAGAATTCGATGAGCAGTTCTTC
CASSQEFDEQFF
>TRBJ1-5|TRBD1|TRBV23-1|.
TGCGCCAGCGGGGGACAGGGGTGTCAGCCCCAGCATTTT
CASGGQGCQPQHF
>TRBJ1-3|.|TRBV7-8|few
TGTGCCAGCAGCTTAGAGTGGCTTGGAAACACCATATATTTT
CASSLEWLGNTIYF
>TRBJ2-5|.|TRBV5-6|.
TGTGCCAGCAGCTCCAATACCGTATCAGAGACCCAGTACTTC
CASSSNTVSETQYF
>TRBJ2-2|.|TRBV19|.
TGTGCCAGTAGTCTTTCCACCGGGGAGCTGTTTTTT
CASSLSTGELFF
>TRBJ1-2|TRBD1|TRBV4-2|.
TGTGCCAGCAGCCAAGAATGGACAGGCCCAATCTACACCTTC
CASSQEWTGPIYTF
>TRBJ1-6|.|TRBV11-2|.
TGTGCCAGCAGCTCAAACACGGTGGGCCGCTATAATTCACCCCTCCACTTT
CASSSNTVGRYNSPLHF
>TRBJ1-1|.|TRBV7-8|.
TGTGCCAGCAGCTTAGTTAGGACACTCGAAGCTTTCTTT
CASSLVRTLEAFF
>TRBJ1-2|.|TRBV18|.
TGTGCCAGCTCACCACGGCGCAGCTCTAACTATGGCTACACCTTC
CASSPRRSSNYGYTF
>TRBJ1-1|.|TRBV5-6|.
TGTGCCAGCAGCTTGATAAGTCTGGATAACACTGAAGCTTTCTTT
CASSLISLDNTEAFF
>TRBJ2-1|TRBD2|TRBV28|.
TGTGCCAGCAGCTACCTCGTGGGCGGGGGGTGGAATGAGCAGTTCTTC
CASSYLVGGGWNEQFF
>TRBJ1-2|.|TRBV13|.
TGTGCCAGCAGCACAACCTCCCGGGGCGCGAATGCTAACTATGGCTACACCTTC
CASSTTSRGANANYGYTF
>TRBJ1-2|.|TRBV4-1|medium-sized
TGCGCCAGCAGCCAAGATCCCGGAGGGGCCTCCTATGGCTACACCTTC
CASSQDPGGASYGYTF
>TRBJ2-2|TRBD1|TRBV7-3|few
TGTGCCAGCCTGGGAGCCCGGGACAGTCAAAACACCGGGGAGCTGTTTTTT
CASLGARDSQNTGELFF
>TRBJ2-1|TRBD2|TRBV7-6|.
TGTGCCAGCAGCCCCGAAGCGGGGACTTACAATGAGCAGTTCTTC
CASSPEAGTYNEQFF
>TRBJ1-2|TRBD1|TRBV4-1|.
TGCGCCAGCAGCCTATATGGGGGACAGGGGGCTCGGGGCTACACCTTC
CASSLYGGQGARGYTF
>TRBJ2-7|TRBD2|TRBV7-3|few
TGTGCCAGCAGCTTTTACGCGGGGGGTGAGCAGTACTTC
CASSFYAGGEQYF
>TRBJ2-2|TRBD1|TRBV5-4|.
TGTGCCAGCAGCTCCCGACAGGGAGCCGGGGAGCTGTTTTTT
CASSSRQGAGELFF
>TRBJ1-2|TRBD1|TRBV5-1|.
TGCGCCAGCAGGACAGGGGGGGAAGCTAACTATGGCTACACCTTC
CASRTGGEANYGYTF
>TRBJ1-2|.|TRBV2|once
TGTGCCAGCAGTGAGGAGCGGAGGAACTATGGCTACACCTTC
CASSEERRNYGYTF
>TRBJ2-1|.|TRBV6-6|.
TGTGCCAGCAGTTACTCGATCGTGGCTGAGCAGTTCTTC
CASSYSIVAEQFF